This note documents a single T cell receptor (beta chain) sequence. As yet, its antigen is unknown. These data come from a study of vaccination effects on CD4 cells after COVID-19. In the study overall: After the second dose, samples were taken at median day 72. Study findings and constraints: Marked clonal contraction of infection- and vaccine-induced clones was seen late after vaccination. There were few convalescent patients in the study and no early post-infection timepoints.

Pools of viral peptides were used by the ViraFEST assay to expand antigen-specific CD4+ T cells ahead of sequencing. Culturing for more than 9 days preceded CD4+ T cell isolation. BNT162b2 vaccine or mRNA-1273 vaccine was given to participants in two doses. Among the vaccine recipients, none had a prior SARS-CoV-2 infection, and nucleocapsid antibodies were negative. TCRdb's table, derived via immunoSEQ multiplex PCR, lists solely in-frame clones and lacks some. Of tens of thousands of clones detected, roughly 81% appear once; the ten largest clones hold about 1.6%. The TCR originated in a human donor who received a COVID-19 vaccine. Source: CD4+ T cells from PBMCs cultured with HCoV-229E spike peptides, taken after COVID-19 vaccination.

The CDR3, as DNA: TGTGCCAGCATTCTCCAGGGTACAACTGAAGCTTTCTTT. This codes for CASILQGTTEAFF. The chain has TRBV12-3 or TRBV12-4 and TRBJ1-1; possible D gene TRBD1, 5 bases. The V end was cut by 7 bases, the J end by 5 bases, with 14 bases between. The CDR3 covers 13 residues.